Shown below are 7 T cell receptor beta chains from a single sample sequenced in a study of blood T cell repertoires in COVID-19. Profiling relied on immunoSEQ multiplex PCR, and the TCRdb table lists in-frame clones only, not all of them. The sample includes 320,000 or so clones, around 90% seen only once; the top ten take less than 6.5%. The sequencing sample was made of PBMCs or T cells enriched from blood (not recorded which). These receptors all stem from a young man who had recovered from COVID-19.

This rearrangement joins TRBV9 to TRBJ1-2, with 7 bases matching TRBD1. V lost 4 bases to trimming and J lost 4 bases; unmatched junction nucleotides: 4. CDR1 SGDLS and CDR2 YYNGEE come from the germline V gene. The CDR3 is 13 residues long. CDR3 residues: CASSPRTGYGYTF. The CDR3 bases are TGTGCCAGCAGCCCCCGGACAGGCTATGGCTACACCTTC.

The chain employs TRBV5-1 and TRBJ2-7, with TRBD1 matching over 10 bases. This CDR3 has 16 amino acids. V dropped 4 bases and J dropped 2; count of bases not matched to a gene: 9. Germline-derived CDR1 and CDR2 are SGHRS and YFSETQ. The CDR3 loop reads CASSQKRTGGTYEQYF. The CDR3 coding sequence is TGCGCCAGCAGCCAAAAAAGGACAGGGGGTACCTACGAGCAGTACTTC.

This chain uses TRBV30 with TRBJ2-2; tentatively, D is TRBD2 (7 bases). The ends were cut back, 1 base at V and 9 bases at J, with 9 bases in the middle. The CDR3 consists of 12 residues. Germline-derived CDR1 and CDR2 are GTSNPN and SVGIG (reference sequence). The CDR3: CAWSGGGRELFF. The CDR3 DNA is TGTGCCTGGAGTGGCGGGGGCCGGGAGCTGTTTTTT.

The chain joins TRBV5-1 to TRBJ2-6; TRBD1 aligns across 7 bases. Germline trimming cut 4 bases from V and 2 bases from J; bases unmatched to any gene: 3. From germline, CDR1 is SGHRS and CDR2 YFSETQ. CDR3 length: 15 amino acids. The CDR3: CASSPTGAGANVLTF. The CDR3 region has the DNA TGCGCCAGCAGCCCTACAGGGGCTGGGGCCAACGTCCTGACTTTC.

The rearrangement links TRBV18 to TRBJ2-7, with 10 bases lining up with TRBD1. V lost 4 bases, J lost 7 bases, and 10 bases stayed unmatched. This CDR3 is built from 15 residues. Germline V gene data show CDR1 as KGHSH and CDR2 as LQKENI. CDR3 region: CASSLAGTGAGEQYF. As DNA, the CDR3 is TGTGCCAGCTCACTAGCCGGGACAGGGGCGGGAGAGCAGTACTTC. Filled out from reference TRBV18 and TRBJ2-7, the complete variable domain reads NAGVMQNPRHLVRRRGQEARLRCSPMKGHSHVYWYRQLPEEGLKFMVYLQKENIIDESGMPKERFSAEFPKEGPSILRIQQVVRGDSAAYFCASSLAGTGAGEQYFGPGTRLTVT.

V usage is TRBV9 and J usage is TRBJ1-2; D not resolved. The CDR3 covers 13 residues. Germline CDR1 is SGDLS and CDR2 is YYNGEE. The V end was cut by 0 bases, the J end by 3 bases, with 6 bases between. This chain's CDR3 is CASSVGEDYGYTF. CDR3 in DNA: TGTGCCAGCAGCGTAGGGGAGGACTATGGCTACACCTTC.

This chain connects TRBV27 to TRBJ1-2; D unclear. V was shortened by 0 bases and J by 2 bases, with 10 bases between the two germline ends. CDR3 length: 15 residues. Germline lookup yields CDR1 MNHEY and CDR2 SMNVEV (reference sequence). The CDR3 sequence: CASSLSYEANYGYTF. In DNA form, the CDR3 reads TGTGCCAGCAGTTTATCTTATGAGGCCAACTATGGCTACACCTTC.